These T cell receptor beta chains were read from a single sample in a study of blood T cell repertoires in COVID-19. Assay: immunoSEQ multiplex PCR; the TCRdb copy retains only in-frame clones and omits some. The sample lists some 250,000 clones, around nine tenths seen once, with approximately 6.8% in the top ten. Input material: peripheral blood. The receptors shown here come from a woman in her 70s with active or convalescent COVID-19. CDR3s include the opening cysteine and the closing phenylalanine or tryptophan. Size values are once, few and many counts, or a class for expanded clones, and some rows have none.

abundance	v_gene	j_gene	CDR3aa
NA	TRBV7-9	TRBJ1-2	CASSATLTGAGYGYTF
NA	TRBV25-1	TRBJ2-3	CASSEGPPDTQYF
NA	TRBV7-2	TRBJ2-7	CASSLRLADYEQYF
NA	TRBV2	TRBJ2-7	CASSPQWEQYF
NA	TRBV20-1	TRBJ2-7	CSASETSGGIHAGEQYF
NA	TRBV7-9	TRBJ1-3	CASSLAGVTSGNTIYF
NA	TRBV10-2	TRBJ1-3	CASSGSREASGNTIYF
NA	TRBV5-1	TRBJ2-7	CASSIETGMVYEQYF
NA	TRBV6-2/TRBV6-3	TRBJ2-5	CASSTGAGEETQYF
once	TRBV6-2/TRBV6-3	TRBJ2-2	CASSSGAVSTGELFF
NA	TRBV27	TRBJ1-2	CASGQDGDYGYTF
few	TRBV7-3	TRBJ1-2	CASSLLEGDGYTF
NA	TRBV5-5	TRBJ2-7	CASSHSGTGPYEQYF
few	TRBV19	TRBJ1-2	CASSRNRGLSGYTF
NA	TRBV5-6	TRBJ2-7	CASSLVYGTGGNEQYF
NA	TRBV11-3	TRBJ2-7	CASSLGTGGEQYF